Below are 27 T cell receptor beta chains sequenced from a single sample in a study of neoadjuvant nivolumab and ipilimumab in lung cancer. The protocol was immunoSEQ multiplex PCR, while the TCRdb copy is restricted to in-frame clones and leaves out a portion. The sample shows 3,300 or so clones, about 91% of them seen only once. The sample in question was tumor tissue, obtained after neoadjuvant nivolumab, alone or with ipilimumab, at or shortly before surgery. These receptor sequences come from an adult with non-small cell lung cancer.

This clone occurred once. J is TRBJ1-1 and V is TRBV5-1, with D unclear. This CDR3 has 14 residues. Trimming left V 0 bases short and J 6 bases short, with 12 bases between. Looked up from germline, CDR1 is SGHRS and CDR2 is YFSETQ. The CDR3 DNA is TGCGCCAGCAGCTTGGGGACCGCTAATCCTGAAGCTTTCTTT. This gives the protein CASSLGTANPEAFF.

The CDR3 DNA follows: TGTGCCACCAGCAGAGACTGGGACAGGGGGTTGGAGCAGTACTTC. Translating it yields CATSRDWDRGLEQYF. V usage is TRBV15 and J usage is TRBJ2-7; 11 nucleotides agree with TRBD1. V dropped 0 bases and J dropped 7; count of bases not matched to a gene: 5. Germline V gene data show CDR1 as LNHNV and CDR2 as YYDKDF (reference sequence). The CDR3 contains 15 residues.

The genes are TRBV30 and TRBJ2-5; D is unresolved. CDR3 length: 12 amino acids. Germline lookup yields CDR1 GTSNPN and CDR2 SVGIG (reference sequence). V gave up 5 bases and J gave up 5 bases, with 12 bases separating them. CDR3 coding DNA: TGTGCCTGGGTGTCTCCCCCGGAGACCCAGTACTTC. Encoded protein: CAWVSPPETQYF.

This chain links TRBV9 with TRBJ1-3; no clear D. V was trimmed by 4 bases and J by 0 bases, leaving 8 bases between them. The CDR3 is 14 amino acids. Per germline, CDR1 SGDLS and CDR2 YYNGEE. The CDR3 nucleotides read TGTGCCAGCAGCCCTCCGTCCTCTGGAAACACCATATATTTT. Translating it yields CASSPPSSGNTIYF.

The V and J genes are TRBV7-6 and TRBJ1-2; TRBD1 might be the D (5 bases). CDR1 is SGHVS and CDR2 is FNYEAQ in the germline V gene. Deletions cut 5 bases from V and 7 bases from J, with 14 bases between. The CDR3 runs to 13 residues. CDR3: CASSPGQGFGYTF. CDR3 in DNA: TGTGCCAGCAGCCCAGGGCAGGGCTTTGGCTACACCTTC.

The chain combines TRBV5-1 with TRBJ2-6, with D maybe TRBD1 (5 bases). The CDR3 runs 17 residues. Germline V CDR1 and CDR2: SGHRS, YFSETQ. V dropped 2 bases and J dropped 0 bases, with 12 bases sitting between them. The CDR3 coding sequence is TGCGCCAGCAGCTTAGTAGGACACAGCTCTGGGGCCAACGTCCTGACTTTC. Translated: CASSLVGHSSGANVLTF.

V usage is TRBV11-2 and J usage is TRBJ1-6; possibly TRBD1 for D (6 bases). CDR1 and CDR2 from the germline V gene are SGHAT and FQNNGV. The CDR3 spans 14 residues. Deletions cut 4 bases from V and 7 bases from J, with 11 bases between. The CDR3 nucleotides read TGTGCCAGCAGCTACCGGGACACAAATTCACCCCTCCACTTT. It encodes CASSYRDTNSPLHF.

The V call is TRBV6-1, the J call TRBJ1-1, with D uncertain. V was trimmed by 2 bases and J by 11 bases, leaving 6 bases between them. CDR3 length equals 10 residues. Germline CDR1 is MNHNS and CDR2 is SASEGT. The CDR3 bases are TGTGCCAGCAGTGAATTGTTGGCTTTCTTT. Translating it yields CASSELLAFF.

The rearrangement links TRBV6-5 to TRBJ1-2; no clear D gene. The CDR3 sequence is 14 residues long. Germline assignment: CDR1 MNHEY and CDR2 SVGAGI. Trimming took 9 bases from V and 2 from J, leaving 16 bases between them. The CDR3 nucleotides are TGTGCCAGTCTCCGATCGTCAGGAAACTATGGCTACACCTTC. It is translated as CASLRSSGNYGYTF.

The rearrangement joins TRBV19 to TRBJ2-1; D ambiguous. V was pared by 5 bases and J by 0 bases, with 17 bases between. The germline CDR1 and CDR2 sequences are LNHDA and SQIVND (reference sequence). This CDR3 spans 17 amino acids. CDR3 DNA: TGTGCCAGTAGTGGGTCATCCACGGGCGGCTCCTACAATGAGCAGTTCTTC. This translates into CASSGSSTGGSYNEQFF.

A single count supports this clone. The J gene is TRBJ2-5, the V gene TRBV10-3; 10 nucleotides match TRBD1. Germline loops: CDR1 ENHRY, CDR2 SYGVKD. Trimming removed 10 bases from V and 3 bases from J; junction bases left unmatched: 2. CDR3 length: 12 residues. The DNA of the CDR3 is TGTGCCACCGGGACAGGGGAAGAGACCCAGTACTTC. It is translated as CATGTGEETQYF.

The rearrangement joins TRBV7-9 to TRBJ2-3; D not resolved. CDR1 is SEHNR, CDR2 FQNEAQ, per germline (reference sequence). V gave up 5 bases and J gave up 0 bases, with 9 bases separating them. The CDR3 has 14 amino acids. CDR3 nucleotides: TGTGCCAGCAGCAGACTCTCAAGCACAGATACGCAGTATTTT. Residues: CASSRLSSTDTQYF.

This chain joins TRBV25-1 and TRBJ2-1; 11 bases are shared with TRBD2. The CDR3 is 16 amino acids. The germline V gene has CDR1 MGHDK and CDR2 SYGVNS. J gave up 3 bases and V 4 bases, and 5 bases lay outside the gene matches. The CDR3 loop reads CASSVRLAGYYNEQFF. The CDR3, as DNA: TGTGCCAGCAGTGTTAGACTAGCGGGGTACTACAATGAGCAGTTCTTC.

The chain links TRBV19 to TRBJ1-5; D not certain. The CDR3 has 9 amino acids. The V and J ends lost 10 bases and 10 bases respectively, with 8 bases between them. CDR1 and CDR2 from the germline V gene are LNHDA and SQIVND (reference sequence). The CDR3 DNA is TGTGCCACCGGGCTCCCCCAGCATTTT. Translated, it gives CATGLPQHF.

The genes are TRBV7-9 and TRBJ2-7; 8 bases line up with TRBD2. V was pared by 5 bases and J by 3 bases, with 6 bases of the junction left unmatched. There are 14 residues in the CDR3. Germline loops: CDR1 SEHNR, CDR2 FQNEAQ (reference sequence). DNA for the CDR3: TGTGCCAGCAGCCGGGGGGGACTTTACTACGAGCAGTACTTC. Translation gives CASSRGGLYYEQYF.

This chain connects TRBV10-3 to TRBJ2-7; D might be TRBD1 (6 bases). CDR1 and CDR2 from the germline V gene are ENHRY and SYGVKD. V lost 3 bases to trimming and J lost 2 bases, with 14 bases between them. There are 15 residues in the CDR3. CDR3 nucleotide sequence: TGTGCCATCAGTGACGCGGCAGGGGCTACCTACGAGCAGTACTTC. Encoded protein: CAISDAAGATYEQYF.

CDR3 residues: CASSPTSGGLQKGEQFF. In nucleotides, the CDR3 is TGCGCCAGCAGCCCGACTAGCGGGGGGCTACAGAAGGGCGAGCAGTTCTTC. This chain joins TRBV5-1 and TRBJ2-1, with 13 positions matching TRBD2. V was pared by 4 bases and J by 10 bases, with 14 bases of the junction left unmatched. The CDR3 extends over 17 amino acids. Germline assignment: CDR1 SGHRS and CDR2 YFSETQ.

CDR3 coding DNA: TGCAGCGTTGAAGATTGGGCAGTTAATGACTCTGGAAACACCATATATTTT. Translating gives CSVEDWAVNDSGNTIYF. This chain uses TRBV29-1 with TRBJ1-3; D is undetermined. The CDR3 contains 17 residues. V was pared by 0 bases and J by 0 bases, with 15 bases between. The germline V gene has CDR1 SQVTM and CDR2 ANQGSEA. The full variable domain, with the rest looked up from reference TRBV29-1 and TRBJ1-3, is SAVISQKPSRDICQRGTSLTIQCQVDSQVTMMFWYRQQPGQSLTLIATANQGSEATYESGFVIDKFPISRPNLTFSTLTVSNMSPEDSSIYLCSVEDWAVNDSGNTIYFGEGSWLTVV.

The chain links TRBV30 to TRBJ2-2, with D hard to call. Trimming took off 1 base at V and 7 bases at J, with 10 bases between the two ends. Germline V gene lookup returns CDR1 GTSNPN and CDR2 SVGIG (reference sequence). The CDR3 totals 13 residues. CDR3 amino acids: CAWSALVGGELFF. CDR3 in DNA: TGTGCCTGGAGTGCCCTAGTGGGCGGGGAGCTGTTTTTT.

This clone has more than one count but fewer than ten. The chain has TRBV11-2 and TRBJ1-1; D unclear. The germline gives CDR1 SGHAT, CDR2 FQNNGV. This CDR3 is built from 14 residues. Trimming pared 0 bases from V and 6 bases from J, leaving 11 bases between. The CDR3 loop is CASSLEAFEAEAFF. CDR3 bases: TGTGCCAGCAGCTTAGAGGCGTTTGAAGCTGAAGCTTTCTTT.

The CDR3 sequence: CASSGRDRGFPPFF. The DNA for the CDR3 is TGTGCCAGCAGCGGGAGGGACAGGGGCTTCCCGCCTTTCTTT. The chain links TRBV11-2 to TRBJ1-1, with 10 nucleotides matching TRBD1. CDR3 length: 14 residues. Germline-derived CDR1 and CDR2 are SGHAT and FQNNGV. V shed 5 bases, J shed 12 bases, and the junction held 12 bases outside the gene matches.

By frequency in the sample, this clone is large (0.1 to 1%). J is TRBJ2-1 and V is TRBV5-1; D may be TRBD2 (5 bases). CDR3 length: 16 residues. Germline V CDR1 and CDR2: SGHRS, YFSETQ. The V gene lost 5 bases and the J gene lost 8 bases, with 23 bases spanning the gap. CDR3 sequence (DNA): TGCGCCAGCAGATTGTACGGATCACGACCGAGGGATGAGCAGTTCTTC. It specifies CASRLYGSRPRDEQFF.

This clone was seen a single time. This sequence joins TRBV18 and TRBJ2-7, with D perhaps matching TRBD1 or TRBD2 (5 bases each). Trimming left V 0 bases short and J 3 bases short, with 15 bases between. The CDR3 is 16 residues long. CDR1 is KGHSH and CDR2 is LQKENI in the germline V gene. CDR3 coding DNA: TGTGCCAGCTCACCACCCCGGGACGCCGACTTCTACGAGCAGTACTTC. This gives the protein CASSPPRDADFYEQYF.

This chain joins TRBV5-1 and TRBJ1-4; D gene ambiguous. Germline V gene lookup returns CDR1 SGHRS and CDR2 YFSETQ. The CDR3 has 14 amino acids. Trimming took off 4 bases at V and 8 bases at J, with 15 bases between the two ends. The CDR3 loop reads CASSVSHGEEKLFF. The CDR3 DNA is TGCGCCAGCAGCGTATCTCACGGAGAAGAAAAACTGTTTTTT.

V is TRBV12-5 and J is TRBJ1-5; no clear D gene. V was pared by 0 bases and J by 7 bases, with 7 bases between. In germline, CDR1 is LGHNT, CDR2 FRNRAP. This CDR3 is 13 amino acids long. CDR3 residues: CASGLVEGQPQHF. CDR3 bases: TGTGCTAGTGGTTTGGTAGAGGGCCAGCCCCAGCATTTT. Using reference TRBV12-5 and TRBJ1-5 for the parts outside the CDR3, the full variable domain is DARVTQTPRHKVTEMGQEVTMRCQPILGHNTVFWYRQTMMQGLELLAYFRNRAPLDDSGMPKDRFSAEMPDATLATLKIQPSEPRDSAVYFCASGLVEGQPQHFGDGTRLSIL.

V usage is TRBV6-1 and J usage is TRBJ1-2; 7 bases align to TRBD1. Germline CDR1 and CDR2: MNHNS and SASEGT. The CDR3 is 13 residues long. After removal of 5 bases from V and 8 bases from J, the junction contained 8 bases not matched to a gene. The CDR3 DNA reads TGTGCCAGCAGTCGAGACAGGGACCCAGGCTACACCTTC. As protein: CASSRDRDPGYTF.

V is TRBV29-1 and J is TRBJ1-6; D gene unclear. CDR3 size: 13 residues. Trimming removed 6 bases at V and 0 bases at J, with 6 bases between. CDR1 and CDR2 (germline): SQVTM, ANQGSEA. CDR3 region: CSVRSSYNSPLHF. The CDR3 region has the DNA TGCAGCGTCCGGAGCTCCTATAATTCACCCCTCCACTTT.